This TCR beta chain was found in a study of cytomegalovirus exposure and HLA in healthy donors (dated by TCRdb to the late 2010s). General notes on the study: A later analysis indicated that the roughly 130 validation repertoires were generated on the platform also employed for the approximately 700 repertoires of the first cohort. The study aimed to test whether cataloging public T cell receptors could reveal signatures of past pathogen exposure. A separate validation cohort of about 110 different subjects was used in addition to the approximately 700-subject first cohort. To predict cytomegalovirus infection status, the study brought together high-throughput TCR immunosequencing, statistical association of individual TCRs with disease status, and machine learning. Broader findings and caveats from the paper: It was suggested by the authors that the approach could potentially be generalized to other disease states and immunological phenotypes. All 110 or so repertoires were used to score co-occurrence in the validation cohort in a later analysis, because that analysis had no HLA typing for the cohort. Most TCR sequences were observed very rarely across donors, whereas some public TCRs were present in many individuals. Cytomegalovirus status was reported to be diagnosed by the classifier with high specificity and sensitivity in both the original and validation cohorts. In the study, some 180 TCR beta chains were listed as associated with cytomegalovirus. Subsequent analysis determined that TCRs grouped into clusters in the first cohort also showed a tendency toward co-occurrence across the 90 to 150 validation repertoires, and approximately 93% of cluster scores exceeded 0. In vitro tests confirmed that three of the cytomegalovirus-associated TCR beta chains recognize cytomegalovirus antigens.

Separate from the approximately 700-subject first cohort, the validation cohort of 90 to 150 subjects was the group to which the donors belonged. The receptor library was made with the immunoSEQ multiplex PCR assay. Per the original workflow: A statistical classification framework was developed to diagnose cytomegalovirus status using the catalog of TCR beta chain sequences. Entries here come from immuneACCESS through TCRdb and include only in-frame sequences with V and J called. Some clones fail to appear in such tables; in the studies checked, an unresolved V gene covers under half of the shortfall, and the cause of the remainder is unknown. V, J and clone size are taken as reported in that table, and D and trimming were inferred from the DNA itself. The sample yields roughly 56,000 clones; roughly nine tenths were counted once. The top ten hold about 2.2% of the sample. Comments on this clone: There is no known antigen for this receptor. Base qualities were left out, and no much larger clone turns up one base away.

From its cysteine to its phenylalanine, the CDR3 spans 17 amino acids. The retained sequence is limited to the CDR3, 51 bases, with the frame set at the first base. CDR1 is given as LGHNA and CDR2 as YSLEER, both from the germline V gene. V is pared back by 0 bases and J by 4 bases, with 16 bases lying between the germline termini. The sample consisted of PBMCs. The clonotype was recovered from a woman aged 25 to 45 in good health and CMV-seronegative. The rearranged segments are TRBV4-3 and TRBJ2-1; possibly the D gene is TRBD2, per 5 matching bases. The CDR3 region: CASSQESRGPMYNEQFF. The sequence in DNA is TGCGCCAGCAGCCAAGAATCGAGAGGGCCAATGTACAATGAGCAGTTCTTC.